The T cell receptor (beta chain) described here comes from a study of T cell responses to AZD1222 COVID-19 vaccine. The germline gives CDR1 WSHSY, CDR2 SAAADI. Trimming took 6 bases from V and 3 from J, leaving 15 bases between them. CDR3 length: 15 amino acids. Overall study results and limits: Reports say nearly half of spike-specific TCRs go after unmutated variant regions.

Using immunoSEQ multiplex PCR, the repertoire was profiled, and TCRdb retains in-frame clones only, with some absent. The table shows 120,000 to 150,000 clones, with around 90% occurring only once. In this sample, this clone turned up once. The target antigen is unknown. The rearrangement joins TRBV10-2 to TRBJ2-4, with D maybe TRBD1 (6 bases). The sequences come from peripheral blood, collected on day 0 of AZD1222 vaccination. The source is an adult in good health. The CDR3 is CASRVSGVSKNIQYF. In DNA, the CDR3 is TGCGCCAGCAGAGTGTCAGGGGTCAGCAAAAACATTCAGTACTTC.